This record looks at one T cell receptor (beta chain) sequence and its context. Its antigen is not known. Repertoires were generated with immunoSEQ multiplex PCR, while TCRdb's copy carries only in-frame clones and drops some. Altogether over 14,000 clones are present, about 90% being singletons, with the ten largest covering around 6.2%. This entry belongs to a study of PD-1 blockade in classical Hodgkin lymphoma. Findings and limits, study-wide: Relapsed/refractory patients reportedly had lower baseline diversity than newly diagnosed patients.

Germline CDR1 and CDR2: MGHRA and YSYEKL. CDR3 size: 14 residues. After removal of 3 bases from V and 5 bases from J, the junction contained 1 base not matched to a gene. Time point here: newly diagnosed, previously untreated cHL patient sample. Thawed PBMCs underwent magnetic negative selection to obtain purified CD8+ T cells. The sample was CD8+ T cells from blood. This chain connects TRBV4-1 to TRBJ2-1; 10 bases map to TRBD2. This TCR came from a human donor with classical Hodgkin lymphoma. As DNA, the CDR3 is TGCGCCAGCAGCCACCTAGCGGGAGACAATGAGCAGTTCTTC. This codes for CASSHLAGDNEQFF.